This T cell receptor (beta chain) was observed in a study of shared clonotypes between healthy human individuals. Naive-designated CD8 cells lacked CD45RO, were positively enriched for CCR7, and omitted terminally differentiated effector memory CD45RA+ cells. The healthy adult donors were HIV-negative and reported no recent acute infections or vaccinations. The study's findings and limits: What naive subsets generally showed was a larger estimated richness than memory subsets showed.

Worth noting for this clone: The antigen is undetermined.

V lost 5 bases and J lost 4; bases outside the gene matches: 7. Germline V gene sequence: CDR1 MNHEY, CDR2 SMNVEV (reference sequence). The CDR3 consists of 14 residues. The material for each subset, its genomic DNA, was split evenly across several immunoSEQ plates. Libraries were prepared by immunoSEQ multiplex PCR; TCRdb keeps only in-frame clonotypes and omits some of them. The sample has about 600,000 clones; just under 97% are singletons. Sequenced sample: naive CD8+ T cells sorted from blood. This TCR was sampled from a woman between 25 and 40 years old in good health. The chain recombines TRBV27 with TRBJ1-2, with 7 bases that match TRBD1. The CDR3 reads CASSKGARGYGYTF. For the CDR3, the DNA is TGTGCCAGCAGTAAGGGGGCTCGGGGCTATGGCTACACCTTC.